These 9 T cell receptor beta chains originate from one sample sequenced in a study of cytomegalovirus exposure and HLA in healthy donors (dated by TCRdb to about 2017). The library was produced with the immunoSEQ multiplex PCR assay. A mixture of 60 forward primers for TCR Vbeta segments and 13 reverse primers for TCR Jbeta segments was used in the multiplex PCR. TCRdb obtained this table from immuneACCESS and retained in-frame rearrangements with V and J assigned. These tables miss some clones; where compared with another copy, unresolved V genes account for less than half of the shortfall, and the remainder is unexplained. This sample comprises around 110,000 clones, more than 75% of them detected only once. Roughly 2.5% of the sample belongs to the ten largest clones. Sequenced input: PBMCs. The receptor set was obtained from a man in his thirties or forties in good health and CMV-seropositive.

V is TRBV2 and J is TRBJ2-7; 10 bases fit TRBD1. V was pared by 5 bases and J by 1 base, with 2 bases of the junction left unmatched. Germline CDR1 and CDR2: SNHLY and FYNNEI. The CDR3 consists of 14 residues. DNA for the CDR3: TGTGCCAGCAGTCCGGGACAGGGGTCCTACGAGCAGTACTTC. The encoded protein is CASSPGQGSYEQYF. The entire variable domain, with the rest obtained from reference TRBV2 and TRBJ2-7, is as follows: EPEVTQTPSHQVTQMGQEVILRCVPISNHLYFYWYRQILGQKVEFLVSFYNNEISEKSEIFDDQFSVERPDGSNFTLKIRSTKLEDSAMYFCASSPGQGSYEQYFGPGTRLTVT.

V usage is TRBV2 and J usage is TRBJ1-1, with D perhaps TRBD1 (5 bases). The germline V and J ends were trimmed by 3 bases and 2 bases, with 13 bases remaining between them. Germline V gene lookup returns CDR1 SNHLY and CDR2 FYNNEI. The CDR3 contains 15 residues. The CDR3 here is CASSDTAGKNTEAFF. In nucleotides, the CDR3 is TGTGCCAGCAGTGATACGGCAGGGAAAAACACTGAAGCTTTCTTT.

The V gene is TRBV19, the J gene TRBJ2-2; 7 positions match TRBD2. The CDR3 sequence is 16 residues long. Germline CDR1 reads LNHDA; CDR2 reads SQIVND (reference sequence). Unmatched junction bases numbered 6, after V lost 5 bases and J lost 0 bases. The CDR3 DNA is TGTGCCAGTAGTTCCGTGGGACTACCGAACACCGGGGAGCTGTTTTTT. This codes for CASSSVGLPNTGELFF.

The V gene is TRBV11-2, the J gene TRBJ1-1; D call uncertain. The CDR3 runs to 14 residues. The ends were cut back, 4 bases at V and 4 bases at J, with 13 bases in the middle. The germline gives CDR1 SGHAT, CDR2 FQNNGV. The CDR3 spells CASSSGVGGTEAFF. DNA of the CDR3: TGTGCCAGCAGCTCCGGAGTGGGAGGCACTGAAGCTTTCTTT.

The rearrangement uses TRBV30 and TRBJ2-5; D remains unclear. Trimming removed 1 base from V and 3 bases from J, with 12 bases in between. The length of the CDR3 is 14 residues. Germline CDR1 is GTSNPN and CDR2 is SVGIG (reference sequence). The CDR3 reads CAWSDQVGKETQYF. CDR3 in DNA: TGTGCCTGGAGTGACCAGGTAGGAAAAGAGACCCAGTACTTC. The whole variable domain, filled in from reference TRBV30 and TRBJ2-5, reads SQTIHQWPATLVQPVGSPLSLECTVEGTSNPNLYWYRQAAGRGLQLLFYSVGIGQISSEVPQNLSASRPQDRQFILSSKKLLLSDSGFYLCAWSDQVGKETQYFGPGTRLLVL.

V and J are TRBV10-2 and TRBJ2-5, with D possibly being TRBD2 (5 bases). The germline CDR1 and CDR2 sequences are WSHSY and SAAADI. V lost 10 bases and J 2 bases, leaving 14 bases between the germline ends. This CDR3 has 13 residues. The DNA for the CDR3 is TGCGCCACCAGGACGGACTTACAAGAGACCCAGTACTTC. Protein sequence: CATRTDLQETQYF.

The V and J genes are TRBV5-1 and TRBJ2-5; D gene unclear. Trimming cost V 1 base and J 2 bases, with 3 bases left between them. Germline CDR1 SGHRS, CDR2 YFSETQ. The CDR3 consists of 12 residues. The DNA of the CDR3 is TGCGCCAGCAGCTTGTCTCAAGAGACCCAGTACTTC. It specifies CASSLSQETQYF.

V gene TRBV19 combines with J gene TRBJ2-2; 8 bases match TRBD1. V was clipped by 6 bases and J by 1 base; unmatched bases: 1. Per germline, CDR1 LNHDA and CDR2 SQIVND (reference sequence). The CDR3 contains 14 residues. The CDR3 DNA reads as TGTGCCAGTAGAGGGACAGGGAACACCGGGGAGCTGTTTTTT. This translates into CASRGTGNTGELFF.

CDR3 sequence: CASSLRYPLNLLNTEAFF. The DNA for the CDR3 is TGTGCCAGCAGCTTAAGATATCCCCTGAACTTGCTGAACACTGAAGCTTTCTTT. V gene TRBV13 combines with J gene TRBJ1-1, with unresolved D. The V end was cut by 2 bases, the J end by 0 bases, with 19 bases between. The CDR3 totals 18 residues. CDR1 is PRHDT, CDR2 FYEKMQ, per germline (reference sequence).